The clone carrying this T cell receptor (beta chain) was detected ten times or more. Its antigen is still unknown. The data stem from a study of regulatory T cells in long-lasting Graves disease. Findings and caveats of the study: Persistent disease exhibited a predilection for TRBV28, TRBJ1-2 and TRBJ2-5.

Time point: newly diagnosed GD, antithyroid drugs for less than 3 months. Following extraction of RNA from PBMCs, that RNA was used to make the TCR library. Germline V lookup: CDR1 SGHAT, CDR2 FQNNGV. V was cut by 0 bases and J by 6 bases, with 6 bases left in between. This CDR3 is built from 13 residues. Combining iRepertoire HTBI primers with Arm-PCR of CDR3 regions, the authors built TCR beta libraries. MiXCR, applied by TCRdb to the multiplex PCR reads, yields one record per CDR3 protein. The sample has fewer than 500,000 distinct CDR3 sequences, under 20% seen once. These sequences were also reported in another study, on T cells in Graves' hyperthyroidism and ophthalmopathy. That paper states: For Graves' hyperthyroidism to be stable, ophthalmopathy could not progress within 18 months. Uncontrolled infection, other autoimmune disease, pregnancy or lactation barred patients from enrollment. Most clonotypes expanded in the thyroid (above 0.001) were also present in blood.

The sequence derives from a man in his forties or fifties with Graves disease. Material: peripheral blood mononuclear cells (PBMCs), obtained at new diagnosis, from a patient treated with antithyroid drugs. The chain joins TRBV11-2 to TRBJ1-5, with D unresolved. The CDR3 loop is CASSLDQGQPQHF. CDR3 DNA: TGTGCCAGCAGCTTAGATCAAGGTCAGCCCCAGCATTTT.